This passage covers 13 T cell receptor beta chains from one sample sequenced in a study of radiation and T cells in renal cell carcinoma (dated by TCRdb to 2018 to 2020). The library relied on the immunoSEQ multiplex PCR assay. The table was pulled from immuneACCESS by TCRdb, which kept in-frame rearrangements only. Such tables lose some clones; where checked, under half of the loss comes from unresolved V genes, and the rest has no known cause. The sample contains about 130,000 clones, around nine tenths of them found a single time. The top ten hold around 12% of the sample. The label giving this sample's time point can be read as: baseline pretreatment blood. The treatment or condition label on this specimen signifies: 15 Gy SBRT to primary tumor, nephrectomy 4 weeks later. The source material was blood, sampled from a patient whose treatment included radiotherapy and nephrectomy. The origin of the receptors is a woman between 45 and 65 years old with renal cell carcinoma.

V gene TRBV13 combines with J gene TRBJ2-7; 8 bases match TRBD1. CDR1 PRHDT and CDR2 FYEKMQ come from the germline V gene (reference sequence). V shed 7 bases and J 1 base; nucleotides not matched to a gene: 3. This CDR3 is built from 13 residues. This chain's CDR3 is CASKTGESYEQYF. The DNA for the CDR3 is TGTGCCAGCAAGACAGGGGAGTCCTACGAGCAGTACTTC.

V gene TRBV4-1 combines with J gene TRBJ2-5, with 11 nucleotides matching TRBD2. The junction had 3 bases not matched to a gene; V was cut back by 2 bases and J by 1 base. The CDR3 spans 16 residues. The germline V gene has CDR1 MGHRA and CDR2 YSYEKL. In DNA form, the CDR3 reads TGCGCCAGCAGCCAAACGACTAGCGGGGCCCAAGAGACCCAGTACTTC. Translating gives CASSQTTSGAQETQYF.

About this clone: Relative to the germline gene, one junction end is altered; a read error may explain this. In nucleotides, the CDR3 is TGTGCCAGTAGTATTCCCTCAGGGGGCAACTTTGGCTACACCTTC. This gives the protein CASSIPSGGNFGYTF. The V gene is TRBV19, the J gene TRBJ1-2; TRBD1 matches at 8 bases. The germline gives CDR1 LNHDA, CDR2 SQIVND (reference sequence). The CDR3 has 15 residues.

This clone showed up just a few times. The chain uses TRBV5-6 and TRBJ1-4, with D perhaps TRBD1 (6 bases). The ends were cut back, 4 bases at V and 7 bases at J, with 11 bases in the middle. Germline lookup yields CDR1 SGHDT and CDR2 YYEEEE. CDR3 size: 13 residues. The CDR3 DNA follows: TGTGCCAGCAGCATTGGGACACGTGAAAAACTGTTTTTT. It codes for CASSIGTREKLFF.

The rearrangement links TRBV5-4 to TRBJ1-2, with 8 bases that match TRBD1. This CDR3 comprises 13 residues. The V segment lost 2 bases and the J segment 8 bases; nucleotides outside the gene matches: 5. Germline loops: CDR1 SGHNT, CDR2 YYREEE (reference sequence). Here the CDR3 reads CASSFQGAQGYTF. CDR3 bases: TGTGCCAGCAGCTTTCAGGGGGCGCAAGGCTACACCTTC.

The chain uses TRBV18 and TRBJ2-5; D is possibly TRBD1 (6 bases). Trimming cost V 5 bases and J 4 bases, with 14 bases left between them. The CDR3 loop spans 14 amino acids. Germline V lookup: CDR1 KGHSH, CDR2 LQKENI. This CDR3 reads CASSATGWGETQYF. In DNA, the CDR3 is TGTGCCAGCTCAGCCACAGGGTGGGGAGAGACCCAGTACTTC. The entire variable domain, with the rest obtained from reference TRBV18 and TRBJ2-5, is as follows: NAGVMQNPRHLVRRRGQEARLRCSPMKGHSHVYWYRQLPEEGLKFMVYLQKENIIDESGMPKERFSAEFPKEGPSILRIQQVVRGDSAAYFCASSATGWGETQYFGPGTRLLVL.

The chain uses TRBV25-1 and TRBJ1-6; D is ambiguous. Trimming shortened V by 4 bases and J by 6 bases, and 10 bases separated the two germline ends. The CDR3 consists of 14 residues. CDR1 and CDR2 (germline): MGHDK, SYGVNS. CDR3 nucleotides: TGTGCCAGCAGTGTACCGGGCCTTAATTCACCCCTCCACTTT. Its protein product is CASSVPGLNSPLHF.

The chain combines TRBV2 with TRBJ1-5; D might be TRBD1 (6 bases). V lost 2 bases and J 5 bases, leaving 10 bases between the germline ends. The CDR3 is 14 amino acids. Per the germline V gene, CDR1 is SNHLY and CDR2 is FYNNEI. The CDR3 DNA reads as TGTGCCAGCAGTGAAACAGGGTACTATCAGCCCCAGCATTTT. As protein: CASSETGYYQPQHF.

As regards this clone: Other DNA sequences of this sample code for an identical CDR3. The V call is TRBV30, the J call TRBJ2-3; D remains ambiguous. Germline V gene sequence: CDR1 GTSNPN, CDR2 SVGIG (reference sequence). Between the trimmed V and J ends, which lost 0 bases and 4 bases, there was a span of 5 bases. The CDR3 has 12 residues. The CDR3 loop is CAWSVPPDTQYF. The CDR3 nucleotides are TGTGCCTGGAGTGTACCCCCAGATACGCAGTATTTT.

This sequence joins TRBV14 and TRBJ1-1; TRBD1 might be the D (5 bases). CDR1 and CDR2 (germline): SGHDN, FVKESK. This CDR3 is built from 17 residues. Trimming stripped 4 bases from V and 0 bases from J, with 18 bases between. CDR3 in amino acids: CASSLYQGQIMNTEAFF. In nucleotides, the CDR3 is TGTGCCAGCAGCCTCTACCAGGGTCAGATTATGAACACTGAAGCTTTCTTT.

The chain joins TRBV5-1 to TRBJ2-5; D gene uncertain. Trimming shortened V by 5 bases and J by 2 bases, and 22 bases separated the two germline ends. Germline CDR1 and CDR2: SGHRS and YFSETQ. The CDR3 consists of 17 residues. CDR3 sequence (DNA): TGCGCCAGCAGTCTTAGCCCCTCCTCTTATGGGCAAGAGACCCAGTACTTC. The encoded protein is CASSLSPSSYGQETQYF. The full variable domain, completed using reference TRBV5-1 and TRBJ2-5, is KAGVTQTPRYLIKTRGQQVTLSCSPISGHRSVSWYQQTPGQGLQFLFEYFSETQRNKGNFPGRFSGRQFSNSRSEMNVSTLELGDSALYLCASSLSPSSYGQETQYFGPGTRLLVL.

This chain uses TRBV5-4 with TRBJ1-1, with 7 bases matching TRBD1. CDR3 length: 14 amino acids. V lost 9 bases to trimming and J lost 3 bases; unmatched junction nucleotides: 11. Germline V gene data show CDR1 as SGHNT and CDR2 as YYREEE (reference sequence). CDR3 nucleotide sequence: TGTGCCACTAGACAGGGAGCGACGGACACTGAAGCTTTCTTT. Protein sequence: CATRQGATDTEAFF.

This sequence joins TRBV4-2 and TRBJ2-3; TRBD1 aligns across 11 bases. The ends lost 3 bases at V and 6 bases at J; junction bases unmatched: 5. Germline CDR1 LGHNA, CDR2 YNFKEQ. The CDR3 contains 15 residues. CDR3 in amino acids: CASSQGGTGGDTQYF. CDR3 DNA: TGTGCCAGCAGCCAGGGTGGGACAGGGGGTGATACGCAGTATTTT.